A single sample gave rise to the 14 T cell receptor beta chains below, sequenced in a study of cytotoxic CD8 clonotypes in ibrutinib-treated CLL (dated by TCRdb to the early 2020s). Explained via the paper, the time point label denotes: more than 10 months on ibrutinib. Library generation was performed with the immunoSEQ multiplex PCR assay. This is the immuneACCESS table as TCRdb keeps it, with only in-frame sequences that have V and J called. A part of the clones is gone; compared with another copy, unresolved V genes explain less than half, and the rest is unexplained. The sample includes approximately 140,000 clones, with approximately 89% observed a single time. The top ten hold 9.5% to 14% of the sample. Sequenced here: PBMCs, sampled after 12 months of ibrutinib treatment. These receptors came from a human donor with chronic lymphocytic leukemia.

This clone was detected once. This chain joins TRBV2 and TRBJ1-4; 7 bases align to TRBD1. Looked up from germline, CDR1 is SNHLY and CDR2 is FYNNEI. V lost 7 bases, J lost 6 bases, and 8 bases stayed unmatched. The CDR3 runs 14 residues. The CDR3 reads CASTHQGGDEKLFF. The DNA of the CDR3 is TGTGCCAGCACCCATCAGGGGGGGGATGAAAAACTGTTTTTT.

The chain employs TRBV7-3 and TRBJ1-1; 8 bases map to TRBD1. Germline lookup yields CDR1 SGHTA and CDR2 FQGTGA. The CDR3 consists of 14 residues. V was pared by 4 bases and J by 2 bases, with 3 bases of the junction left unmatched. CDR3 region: CASSSGTGNTEAFF. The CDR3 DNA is TGTGCCAGCAGCTCCGGGACAGGAAACACTGAAGCTTTCTTT.

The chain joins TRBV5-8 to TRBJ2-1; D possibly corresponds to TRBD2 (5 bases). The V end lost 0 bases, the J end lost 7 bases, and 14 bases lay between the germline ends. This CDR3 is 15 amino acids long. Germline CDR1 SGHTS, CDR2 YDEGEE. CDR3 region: CASSLELDGRNEQFF. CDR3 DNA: TGTGCCAGCAGCTTGGAACTAGATGGTAGGAATGAGCAGTTCTTC.

The CDR3 loop reads CASSLELAGATTGELFF. In nucleotides, the CDR3 is TGTGCCAGCAGCTTAGAGTTGGCGGGAGCTACCACCGGGGAGCTGTTTTTT. The V and J genes are TRBV11-2 and TRBJ2-2; TRBD2 aligns across 7 bases. J lost 4 bases, V lost 0 bases, and 8 bases had no gene match. Germline assignment: CDR1 SGHAT and CDR2 FQNNGV. This CDR3 contains 17 residues.

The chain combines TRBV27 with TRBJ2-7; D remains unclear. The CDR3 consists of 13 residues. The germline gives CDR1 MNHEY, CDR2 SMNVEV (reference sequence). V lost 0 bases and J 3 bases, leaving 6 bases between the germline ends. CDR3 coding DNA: TGTGCCAGCAGTTTATCCGGAGTCTACGAGCAGTACTTC. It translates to CASSLSGVYEQYF.

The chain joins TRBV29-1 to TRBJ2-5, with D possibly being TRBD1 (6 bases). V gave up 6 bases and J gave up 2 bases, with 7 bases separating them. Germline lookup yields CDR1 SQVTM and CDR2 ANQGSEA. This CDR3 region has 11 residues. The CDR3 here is CSVDRQETQYF. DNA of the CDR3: TGCAGCGTGGACAGACAAGAGACCCAGTACTTC.

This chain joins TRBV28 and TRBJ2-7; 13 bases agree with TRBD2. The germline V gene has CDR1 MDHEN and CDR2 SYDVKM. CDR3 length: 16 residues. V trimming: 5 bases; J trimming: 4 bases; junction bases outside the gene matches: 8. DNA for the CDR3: TGTGCCAGCAGTATTGGTACTAGCGGGAGGGCTTACGAGCAGTACTTC. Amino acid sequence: CASSIGTSGRAYEQYF.

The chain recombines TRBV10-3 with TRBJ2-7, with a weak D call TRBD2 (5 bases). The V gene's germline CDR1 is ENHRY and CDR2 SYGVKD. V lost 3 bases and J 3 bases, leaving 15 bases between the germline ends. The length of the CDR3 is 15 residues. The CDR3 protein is CAISDAVEADYEQYF. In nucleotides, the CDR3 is TGTGCCATCAGTGACGCGGTGGAGGCCGACTACGAGCAGTACTTC.

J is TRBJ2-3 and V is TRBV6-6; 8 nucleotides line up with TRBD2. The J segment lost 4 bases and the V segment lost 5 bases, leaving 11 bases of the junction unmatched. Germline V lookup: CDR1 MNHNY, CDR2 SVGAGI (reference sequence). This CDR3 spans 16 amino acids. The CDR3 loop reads CASSLPSGGDSDTQYF. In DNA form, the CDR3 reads TGTGCCAGCAGTCTCCCAAGCGGGGGCGACTCAGATACGCAGTATTTT.

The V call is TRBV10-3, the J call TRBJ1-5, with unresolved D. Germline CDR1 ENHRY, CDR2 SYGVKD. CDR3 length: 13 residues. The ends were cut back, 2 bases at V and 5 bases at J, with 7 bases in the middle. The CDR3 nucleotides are TGTGCCATCAGTGAGGTAGACTATCAGCCCCAGCATTTT. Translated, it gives CAISEVDYQPQHF.

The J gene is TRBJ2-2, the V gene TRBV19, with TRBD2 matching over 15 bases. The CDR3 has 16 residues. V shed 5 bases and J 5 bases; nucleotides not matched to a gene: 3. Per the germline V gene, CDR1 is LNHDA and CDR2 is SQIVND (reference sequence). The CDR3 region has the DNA TGTGCCAGTAGTTTCGGGACTAGCGGGGGGACCGGGGAGCTGTTTTTT. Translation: CASSFGTSGGTGELFF.

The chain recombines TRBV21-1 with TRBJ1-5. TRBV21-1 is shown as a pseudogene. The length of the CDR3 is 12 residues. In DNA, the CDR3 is TGTGCCAGCAGCAAAGAACGAAATCCCCAGCATTTT. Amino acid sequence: CASSKERNPQHF.

Written as DNA, the CDR3 is TGTGCCAGCAGCGAACTCGCGGGGGGTCACAATGAGCAGTTCTTC. Amino acid sequence: CASSELAGGHNEQFF. The V and J genes are TRBV11-2 and TRBJ2-1; 8 nucleotides agree with TRBD2. The V segment lost 5 bases and the J segment 5 bases; nucleotides outside the gene matches: 8. The CDR3 extends over 15 amino acids. CDR1 and CDR2 (germline): SGHAT, FQNNGV.

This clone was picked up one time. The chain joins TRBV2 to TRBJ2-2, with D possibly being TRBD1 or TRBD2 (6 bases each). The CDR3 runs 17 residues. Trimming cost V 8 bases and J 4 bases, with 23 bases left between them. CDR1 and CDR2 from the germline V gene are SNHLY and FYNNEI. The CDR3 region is CASGGGGWTAITGELFF. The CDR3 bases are TGTGCCAGCGGCGGAGGGGGTTGGACAGCCATCACCGGGGAGCTGTTTTTT.